This T cell receptor beta chain was retrieved from a study of blood T cell repertoires in COVID-19. Turning to the study itself: The analysed material was cDNA or gDNA that came from T cells, B-cell-depleted T cells, or PBMCs.

CDR1 and CDR2 from the germline V gene are SGHKS and YYEKEE (reference sequence). The CDR3 totals 13 residues. With 3 bases clipped from V and 4 bases from J, the junction kept 2 bases outside the gene matches. The protocol was immunoSEQ multiplex PCR, while the TCRdb copy is restricted to in-frame clones and leaves out a portion. The repertoire holds tens of thousands of clones, with approximately 85% as singletons. The chain couples TRBV5-5 to TRBJ2-3, with 7 bases fitting TRBD1. The sample consisted of peripheral blood. The sequence derives from a woman aged 80 or over with COVID-19, enrolled during active disease. The CDR3 spells CASSWDSSDTQYF. The CDR3 nucleotides are TGTGCCAGCAGCTGGGACAGTTCAGATACGCAGTATTTT.